The 30 T cell receptor beta chains reported below all come from one sample, sequenced in a study of cytomegalovirus exposure and HLA in healthy donors. The PCR used 60 Vbeta and 13 Jbeta primers. Some clones are missing from TCRdb's copy, which holds only in-frame ones; the method was immunoSEQ multiplex PCR. The table includes 100,000 or so clones, 76% detected once. Material for sequencing was PBMCs. These receptors all stem from a man in his forties in good health and CMV-seropositive.

In DNA form, the CDR3 reads TGTGCCAGCAGGCGGGCGGGGGGCCGGAACACCGGGGAGCTGTTTTTT. Protein sequence: CASRRAGGRNTGELFF. The chain combines TRBV28 with TRBJ2-2; 8 bases map to TRBD2. Germline V gives CDR1 MDHEN, CDR2 SYDVKM. This CDR3 region has 16 residues. V was pared by 6 bases and J by 1 base, with 7 bases of the junction left unmatched. Supplemented by reference TRBV28 and TRBJ2-2, the full variable domain reads DVKVTQSSRYLVKRTGEKVFLECVQDMDHENMFWYRQDPGLGLRLIYFSYDVKMKEKGDIPEGYSVSREKKERFSLILESASTNQTSMYLCASRRAGGRNTGELFFGEGSRLTVL.

The CDR3 DNA reads TGTGCCAGCAGCTTAGTTCTAGGAGAGGGCTACACCTTC. Translation: CASSLVLGEGYTF. This rearrangement joins TRBV7-8 to TRBJ1-2; D remains unclear. In germline, CDR1 is SGHVS, CDR2 FQNEAQ. CDR3 length: 13 residues. The V gene lost 1 base and the J gene lost 8 bases, with 11 bases spanning the gap.

This rearrangement joins TRBV5-4 to TRBJ2-3; TRBD2 aligns across 9 bases. CDR3 size: 14 residues. V dropped 0 bases and J dropped 5; count of bases not matched to a gene: 1. CDR1 is SGHNT, CDR2 YYREEE, per germline (reference sequence). CDR3 in DNA: TGTGCCAGCAGCTTGGTTAGCGGGGGAGATACGCAGTATTTT. Translated, it gives CASSLVSGGDTQYF.

This clone was counted a single time. The junction departs from the called germline gene at one end, perhaps through a read error. V and J are TRBV7-7 and TRBJ2-7, with 8 bases that match TRBD1. Germline V gene sequence: CDR1 SSHAT, CDR2 FNYEAQ (reference sequence). CDR3 length: 13 amino acids. The CDR3 spells CASSSGTGYEQYF. CDR3 nucleotides: TGTGCTAGCAGTTCCGGGACAGGCTACGAGCAGTACTTC.

CDR3 amino acids: CASSPGTGGRETQYF. CDR3 DNA sequence: TGTGCCAGCAGCCCCGGGACAGGGGGCAGGGAGACCCAGTACTTC. This chain connects TRBV5-6 to TRBJ2-5, with TRBD1 identical over 12 bases. The ends lost 4 bases at V and 5 bases at J; junction bases unmatched: 6. This CDR3 spans 15 amino acids. Looked up from germline, CDR1 is SGHDT and CDR2 is YYEEEE.

The chain is built from TRBV27 and TRBJ1-2; unclear D gene. Between the trimmed V and J ends, which lost 0 bases and 6 bases, there was a span of 8 bases. The germline CDR1 and CDR2 sequences are MNHEY and SMNVEV (reference sequence). This CDR3 contains 13 residues. CDR3: CASSLSASDGYTF. As DNA, the CDR3 is TGTGCCAGCAGTTTATCCGCCTCGGATGGCTACACCTTC.

V usage is TRBV6-5 and J usage is TRBJ1-1; perhaps TRBD1 as D (6 bases). CDR1 and CDR2 from the germline V gene are MNHEY and SVGAGI. The CDR3 covers 13 residues. The V gene lost 5 bases and the J gene lost 1 base, with 8 bases spanning the gap. The CDR3 is CASSTQGNTEAFF. CDR3 DNA sequence: TGTGCCAGCAGTACACAGGGGAACACTGAAGCTTTCTTT.

V and J are TRBV30 and TRBJ2-7; TRBD2 might be the D (5 bases). V lost 3 bases to trimming and J lost 7 bases, with 16 bases between them. There are 13 residues in the CDR3. CDR1 and CDR2 from the germline V gene are GTSNPN and SVGIG (reference sequence). CDR3 sequence: CAWRLGSAGEQYF. The CDR3 DNA reads TGTGCCTGGAGATTAGGTAGCGCGGGTGAGCAGTACTTC.

V is TRBV7-8 and J is TRBJ2-5; TRBD2 aligns across 8 bases. The CDR3 covers 14 residues. Germline assignment: CDR1 SGHVS and CDR2 FQNEAQ. V lost 7 bases and J lost 5; bases outside the gene matches: 9. CDR3 amino acids: CASTRRGGGETQYF. The CDR3 DNA follows: TGTGCCAGCACCCGCCGGGGGGGTGGGGAGACCCAGTACTTC.

As for this clone: At the DNA level, this CDR3 is encoded by other sequences in the same sample as well. V and J are TRBV7-2 and TRBJ1-2; 7 bases line up with TRBD1. Germline CDR1 SGHTA, CDR2 FQGNSA. With 7 bases clipped from V and 4 bases from J, the junction kept 9 bases outside the gene matches. The length of the CDR3 is 14 residues. CDR3 nucleotides: TGTGCCAGCACTCCCCAGGGGGGCGGCTATGGCTACACCTTC. Amino acids: CASTPQGGGYGYTF.

The rearrangement uses TRBV7-2 and TRBJ1-4; 9 nucleotides align to TRBD1. The trim removed 0 bases at V and 5 bases at J, leaving 7 bases unmatched. Germline-derived CDR1 and CDR2 are SGHTA and FQGNSA. The CDR3 totals 17 residues. CDR3 in DNA: TGTGCCAGCAGCTTAGCGCAAGGACAGGGGTTCAATGAAAAACTGTTTTTT. Translated, it gives CASSLAQGQGFNEKLFF.

This CDR3 is CASSSRAGNEQFF. In DNA form, the CDR3 reads TGTGCCAGCAGCTCCCGTGCGGGGAATGAGCAGTTCTTC. The V call is TRBV7-3, the J call TRBJ2-1, with D maybe TRBD2 (6 bases). Trimming removed 4 bases from V and 7 bases from J, with 11 bases in between. Germline lookup yields CDR1 SGHTA and CDR2 FQGTGA. CDR3 length equals 13 residues.

V gene TRBV2 combines with J gene TRBJ1-3; TRBD1 matches 9 bases. Germline values: CDR1 SNHLY, CDR2 FYNNEI. The length of the CDR3 is 15 residues. V lost 4 bases and J lost 1; bases outside the gene matches: 2. In nucleotides, the CDR3 is TGTGCCAGCAGTGGACAGGGGGTATCTGGAAACACCATATATTTT. Protein sequence: CASSGQGVSGNTIYF. The complete variable domain, with remaining parts taken from reference TRBV2 and TRBJ1-3, reads EPEVTQTPSHQVTQMGQEVILRCVPISNHLYFYWYRQILGQKVEFLVSFYNNEISEKSEIFDDQFSVERPDGSNFTLKIRSTKLEDSAMYFCASSGQGVSGNTIYFGEGSWLTVV.

This chain links TRBV19 with TRBJ1-5, with a tentative D call TRBD1 (6 bases). There are 14 residues in the CDR3. Trimming took 9 bases from V and 1 from J, leaving 13 bases between them. CDR1 and CDR2 from the germline V gene are LNHDA and SQIVND (reference sequence). The CDR3 bases are TGTGCCAGCAGGGGAGGGTTGAGCAATCAGCCCCAGCATTTT. It encodes CASRGGLSNQPQHF.

This clone was observed once. This sequence joins TRBV27 and TRBJ1-4; TRBD1 matches at 7 bases. CDR1 is MNHEY, CDR2 SMNVEV, per germline (reference sequence). This CDR3 contains 16 residues. V lost 6 bases, J lost 5 bases, and 12 bases stayed unmatched. In nucleotides, the CDR3 is TGTGCCAGCAGCCCTCCCTGGGACAGCAGAAATGAAAAACTGTTTTTT. It yields the protein CASSPPWDSRNEKLFF. The whole variable domain, remainder taken from reference TRBV27 and TRBJ1-4, is EAQVTQNPRYLITVTGKKLTVTCSQNMNHEYMSWYRQDPGLGLRQIYYSMNVEVTDKGDVPEGYKVSRKEKRNFPLILESPSPNQTSLYFCASSPPWDSRNEKLFFGSGTQLSVL.

The J gene is TRBJ1-1, the V gene TRBV6-5; D is undetermined. The CDR3 totals 16 residues. V was trimmed by 2 bases and J by 0 bases, leaving 13 bases between them. Looked up from germline, CDR1 is MNHEY and CDR2 is SVGAGI. The CDR3 region has the DNA TGTGCCAGCAGTTACGGGTGGCGGACTATGAACACTGAAGCTTTCTTT. Its translation is CASSYGWRTMNTEAFF.

This clone has just one count. The rearrangement links TRBV5-1 to TRBJ2-7; 7 bases agree with TRBD2. The length of the CDR3 is 13 residues. J gave up 1 base and V 4 bases, and 2 bases lay outside the gene matches. Germline CDR1 SGHRS, CDR2 YFSETQ. CDR3: CASSRTSSYEQYF. In DNA form, the CDR3 reads TGCGCCAGCAGCCGGACTAGTTCCTACGAGCAGTACTTC. The full variable domain, in which reference TRBV5-1 and TRBJ2-7 provide the parts outside the CDR3, is KAGVTQTPRYLIKTRGQQVTLSCSPISGHRSVSWYQQTPGQGLQFLFEYFSETQRNKGNFPGRFSGRQFSNSRSEMNVSTLELGDSALYLCASSRTSSYEQYFGPGTRLTVT.

Notes on this clone: A read error may account for a junction end that differs from germline. This chain joins TRBV2 and TRBJ1-4, with a possible D match to TRBD1 (5 bases). Germline V lookup: CDR1 SNHLY, CDR2 FYNNEI. There are 16 residues in the CDR3. The chain's CDR3 is CASSKAGRATNEKLFF. CDR3 coding DNA: TGTGCCAGCAGTAAAGCAGGGAGGGCAACTAATGAAAAACTGTTTTTT.

V and J are TRBV30 and TRBJ1-1; no clear D gene. Germline lookup yields CDR1 GTSNPN and CDR2 SVGIG (reference sequence). The CDR3 totals 12 residues. The germline V and J ends were trimmed by 2 bases and 0 bases, with 4 bases remaining between them. This chain's CDR3 is CAWSPVNTEAFF. The CDR3 DNA is TGTGCCTGGAGTCCCGTGAACACTGAAGCTTTCTTT.

The chain carries TRBV19 and TRBJ2-3, with 10 nucleotides matching TRBD2. Germline V CDR1 and CDR2: LNHDA, SQIVND (reference sequence). This CDR3 is built from 16 residues. The junction had 13 bases not matched to a gene; V was cut back by 9 bases and J by 4 bases. The CDR3 DNA sequence: TGTGCCAGCACCCGGAGTGCTAGCGGGGGCCCAGATACGCAGTATTTT. Translation gives CASTRSASGGPDTQYF.

Regarding this clone: Other nucleotide sequences in the sample specify the same CDR3. The V gene is TRBV5-4, the J gene TRBJ1-2; possibly TRBD1 for D (6 bases). Germline values: CDR1 SGHNT, CDR2 YYREEE (reference sequence). The CDR3 contains 14 residues. The ends were cut back, 0 bases at V and 6 bases at J, with 12 bases in the middle. The CDR3: CASSLDRDIDGYTF. CDR3 nucleotide sequence: TGTGCCAGCAGCTTGGACAGGGATATCGATGGCTACACCTTC.

This clone was seen more than once but under ten times. The rearrangement uses TRBV30 and TRBJ1-5, with a weak D call TRBD1 (6 bases). V was cut by 2 bases and J by 7 bases, with 12 bases left in between. The CDR3 runs to 13 residues. Germline V gene sequence: CDR1 GTSNPN, CDR2 SVGIG (reference sequence). In nucleotides, the CDR3 is TGTGCCTGGAGTAACAGGGAGCGGCAGCCCCAGCATTTT. It yields the protein CAWSNRERQPQHF.

CDR3 amino acids: CASSGRRSTDTQYF. CDR3 in DNA: TGTGCCAGCAGCGGGAGGCGAAGCACAGATACGCAGTATTTT. The V gene is TRBV27, the J gene TRBJ2-3, with 7 nucleotides matching TRBD2. The length of the CDR3 is 14 residues. V was clipped by 6 bases and J by 0 bases; unmatched bases: 3. CDR1 is MNHEY and CDR2 is SMNVEV in the germline V gene (reference sequence).

A word on this clone: An end of the junction does not agree with germline; a read error may underlie this. The genes are TRBV5-1 and TRBJ2-6; TRBD2 might be the D (6 bases). This CDR3 has 15 amino acids. The germline V gene encodes CDR1 SGHRS and CDR2 YFSETQ. CDR3 in amino acids: CASSLAGTGANGLTF. The CDR3, as DNA: TGCGCCAGCAGCTTGGCGGGGACTGGGGCCAACGGCCTGACTTTC.

This clone has a handful of counts. The chain joins TRBV5-6 to TRBJ2-5; D is possibly TRBD2 (6 bases). CDR3 size: 16 residues. The V and J ends lost 4 bases and 3 bases respectively, with 19 bases between them. Per the germline V gene, CDR1 is SGHDT and CDR2 is YYEEEE. The DNA for the CDR3 is TGTGCCAGCAGCGCACGAACCGGGAGCCACAAAGAGACCCAGTACTTC. Translating gives CASSARTGSHKETQYF.

This chain links TRBV28 with TRBJ2-1, with TRBD1 as a possible D gene (6 bases). Germline CDR1 reads MDHEN; CDR2 reads SYDVKM. There are 15 residues in the CDR3. Trimming took off 3 bases at V and 8 bases at J, with 17 bases between the two ends. CDR3 residues: CASSFPGAKRHEQFF. The CDR3 nucleotides read TGTGCCAGCAGTTTCCCAGGGGCAAAACGGCATGAGCAGTTCTTC.

The rearrangement links TRBV5-4 to TRBJ1-1; possibly TRBD1 for D (6 bases). The V and J ends lost 3 bases and 5 bases respectively, with 14 bases between them. This CDR3 has 14 residues. Per germline, CDR1 SGHNT and CDR2 YYREEE (reference sequence). The CDR3 is CASSSDPQGTEAFF. DNA for the CDR3: TGTGCCAGCAGCTCGGACCCTCAGGGGACTGAAGCTTTCTTT.

CDR3 DNA: TGTGCCAGCAGTGCAGGCGGGCCGCTCTTGGAGACCCAGTACTTC. Protein: CASSAGGPLLETQYF. The chain couples TRBV6-5 to TRBJ2-5; a possible D gene is TRBD2 (5 bases). Trimming stripped 5 bases from V and 5 bases from J, with 18 bases between. The CDR3 is 15 amino acids. Germline-derived CDR1 and CDR2 are MNHEY and SVGAGI.

This clone was detected only a few times. The genes are TRBV19 and TRBJ2-3, with 7 bases matching TRBD2. The CDR3 loop spans 14 amino acids. V was clipped by 5 bases and J by 2 bases; unmatched bases: 4. Germline V gene sequence: CDR1 LNHDA, CDR2 SQIVND (reference sequence). CDR3 protein: CASSVGLLTDTQYF. The CDR3 bases are TGTGCCAGTAGTGTGGGACTACTCACAGATACGCAGTATTTT.

CDR3 nucleotides: TGTGCCAGCAGTTTGCGGGAGGGCTATGAGCAGTTCTTC. Amino acids: CASSLREGYEQFF. This chain connects TRBV27 to TRBJ2-1; 9 bases map to TRBD2. The CDR3 loop spans 13 amino acids. Looked up from germline, CDR1 is MNHEY and CDR2 is SMNVEV (reference sequence). The junction had 2 bases not matched to a gene; V was cut back by 3 bases and J by 8 bases.